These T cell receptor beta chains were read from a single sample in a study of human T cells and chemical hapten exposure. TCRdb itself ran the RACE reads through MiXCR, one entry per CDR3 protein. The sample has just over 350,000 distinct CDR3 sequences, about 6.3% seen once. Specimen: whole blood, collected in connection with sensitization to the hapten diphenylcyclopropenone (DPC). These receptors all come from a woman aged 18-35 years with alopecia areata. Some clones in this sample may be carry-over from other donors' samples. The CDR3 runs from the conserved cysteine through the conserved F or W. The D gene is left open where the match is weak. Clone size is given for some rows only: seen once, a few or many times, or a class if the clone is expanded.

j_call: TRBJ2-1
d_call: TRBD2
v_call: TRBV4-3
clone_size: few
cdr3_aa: CASSRELAGLVNEQFF
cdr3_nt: TGCGCCAGCAGCCGGGAACTAGCGGGGTTGGTTAATGAGCAGTTCTTC

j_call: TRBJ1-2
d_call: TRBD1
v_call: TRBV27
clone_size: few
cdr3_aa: CASSFLQGARDGYTF
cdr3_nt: TGTGCCAGCAGTTTCTTACAGGGGGCGCGTGATGGCTACACCTTC

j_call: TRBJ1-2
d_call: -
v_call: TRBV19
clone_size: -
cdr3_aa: CASSIEGTPQGGYTF
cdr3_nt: TGTGCCAGTAGTATAGAGGGGACACCGCAGGGAGGCTACACCTTC

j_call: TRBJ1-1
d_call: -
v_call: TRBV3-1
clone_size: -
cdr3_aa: CASSQDHTKTEAFF
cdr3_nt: TGTGCCAGCAGCCAAGACCACACAAAAACCGAAGCTTTCTTT

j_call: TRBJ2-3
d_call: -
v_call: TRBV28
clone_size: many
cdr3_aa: CASSLSPTDTQYF
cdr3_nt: TGTGCCAGCAGTTTATCCCCCACAGATACGCAGTATTTT

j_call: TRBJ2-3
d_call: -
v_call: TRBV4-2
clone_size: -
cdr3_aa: CASSQDGHHLGAVRDTQYF
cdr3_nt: TGTGCCAGCAGCCAAGATGGACATCACCTGGGTGCGGTAAGAGATACGCAGTATTTT

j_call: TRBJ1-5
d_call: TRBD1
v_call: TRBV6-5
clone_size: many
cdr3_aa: CASRRGQGNQPQHF
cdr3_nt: TGTGCCAGCAGGAGGGGGCAAGGCAATCAGCCCCAGCATTTT

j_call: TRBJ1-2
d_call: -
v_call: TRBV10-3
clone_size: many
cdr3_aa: CAISDTTDPKDGYTF
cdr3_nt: TGTGCCATCAGTGATACGACCGATCCTAAAGATGGCTACACCTTC

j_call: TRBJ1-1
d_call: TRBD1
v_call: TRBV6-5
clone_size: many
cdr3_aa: CASSSRQGARVTEAFF
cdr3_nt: TGTGCCAGCAGTTCCCGACAGGGGGCGAGGGTCACTGAAGCTTTCTTT

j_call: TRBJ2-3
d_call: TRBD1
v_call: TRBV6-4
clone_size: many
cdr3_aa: CASRTGAHSTDTQYF
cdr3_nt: TGTGCCTCAAGGACAGGGGCCCACAGCACAGATACGCAGTATTTT

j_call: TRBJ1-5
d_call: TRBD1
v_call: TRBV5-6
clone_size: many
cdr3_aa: CASSLQGFGNQPQHF
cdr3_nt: TGTGCCAGCAGCCTACAGGGGTTCGGCAATCAGCCCCAGCATTTT

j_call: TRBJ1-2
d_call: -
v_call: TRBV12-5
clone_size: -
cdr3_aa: CASEGGASYGYTF
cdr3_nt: TGTGCTAGTGAGGGGGGCGCAAGCTATGGCTACACCTTC

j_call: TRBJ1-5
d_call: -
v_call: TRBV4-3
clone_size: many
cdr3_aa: CASSQDSGQPQHF
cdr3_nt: TGCGCCAGCAGCCAAGATAGCGGTCAGCCCCAGCATTTT

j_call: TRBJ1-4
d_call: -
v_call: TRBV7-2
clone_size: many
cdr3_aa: CASSLAQGNEKLFF
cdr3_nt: TGTGCCAGCAGCTTAGCGCAGGGGAACGAAAAACTGTTTTTT

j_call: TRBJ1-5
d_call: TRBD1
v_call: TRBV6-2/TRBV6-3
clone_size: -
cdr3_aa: CASSPRGAQPQHF
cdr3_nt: TGTGCCAGCAGTCCCAGGGGGGCTCAGCCCCAGCATTTT

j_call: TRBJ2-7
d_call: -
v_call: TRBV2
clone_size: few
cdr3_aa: CASTREGSEQYF
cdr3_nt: TGTGCCAGCACCCGCGAAGGTTCCGAGCAGTACTTC

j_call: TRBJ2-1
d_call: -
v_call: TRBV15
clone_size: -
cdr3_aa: CATSPSYYNEQFF
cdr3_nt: TGTGCCACCAGCCCTAGTTACTACAATGAGCAGTTCTTC

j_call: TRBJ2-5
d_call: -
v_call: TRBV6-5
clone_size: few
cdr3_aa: CASSYSVGETQYF
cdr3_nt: TGTGCCAGCAGTTACTCGGTGGGAGAGACCCAGTACTTC